This is a list of T cell receptor beta chains from one sample in a study of persistence of HIV-infected CD4 T cells. Produced via immunoSEQ multiplex PCR; TCRdb's table is partial and in-frame only. The sample comprises about 15,000 clones, 65% to 75% of which are singletons, and about a sixth rests with the top ten. No antigens are known for them. This material consisted of CD4+ T cells sorted from PBMCs after roughly 20-hour stimulation, taken from a patient who received antiretroviral therapy. Receptors were obtained from an adult man with HIV who was CMV-seropositive. The CDR3 runs from the conserved cysteine through the conserved F or W. Fields, in order: V gene, clone size, D gene, J gene, CDR3 protein, CDR3 DNA. D genes are given only for firm matches. Clone size appears in some rows only: once, few, many, or a class for an expanded clone.

TRBV6-2/TRBV6-3	once	NA	TRBJ2-7	CASSYEGPSYF	TGTGCCAGCAGTTACGAGGGGCCGTCGTACTTC
TRBV6-6	NA	TRBD1	TRBJ1-5	CASRPADRGGNQPQHF	TGTGCCAGCAGACCAGCGGACAGGGGTGGCAATCAGCCCCAGCATTTT
TRBV28	few	TRBD1	TRBJ2-5	CASTGDRAKETQYF	TGTGCCAGCACCGGGGACAGGGCAAAAGAGACCCAGTACTTC
TRBV7-2	NA	NA	TRBJ2-3	CASSLRVVSDTQYF	TGTGCCAGCAGCTTACGAGTAGTGTCAGATACGCAGTATTTT
TRBV4-2	few	TRBD2	TRBJ2-7	CASSQDHRLAGREQYF	TGTGCCAGCAGCCAAGATCACCGACTAGCGGGGCGGGAGCAGTACTTC
TRBV15	NA	NA	TRBJ2-3	CATPKPSDTQYF	TGTGCCACCCCGAAGCCAAGCGATACGCAGTATTTT
TRBV24-1	medium-sized	NA	TRBJ2-3	CATNPGGTDTQYF	TGTGCCACCAACCCCGGGGGTACAGATACGCAGTATTTT
TRBV28	medium-sized	NA	TRBJ2-1	CASSLEYNEQFF	TGTGCCAGCAGTTTAGAGTACAATGAGCAGTTCTTC
TRBV7-3	NA	TRBD2	TRBJ2-2	CASSPRTSGGTGELFF	TGTGCCAGCAGCCCTCGGACTAGCGGGGGCACCGGGGAGCTGTTTTTT
TRBV7-9	NA	NA	TRBJ2-1	CASSFQFGDEQFF	TGTGCCAGCAGCTTTCAATTCGGGGATGAGCAGTTCTTC
TRBV4-2	NA	NA	TRBJ2-3	CASSPLGAGSTDTQYF	TGTGCCAGCAGCCCCTTAGGGGCGGGTAGCACAGATACGCAGTATTTT
TRBV18	NA	NA	TRBJ1-2	CASSPREANYGYTF	TGTGCCAGCTCACCCCGGGAGGCTAACTATGGCTACACCTTC
TRBV7-3	NA	TRBD1	TRBJ1-1	CASSPGTVNTEAFF	TGTGCCAGCAGCCCAGGGACAGTGAACACTGAAGCTTTCTTT
TRBV28	NA	TRBD2	TRBJ2-7	CASSEGASGGTYEQYF	TGTGCCAGCAGTGAGGGGGCTAGCGGGGGAACCTACGAGCAGTACTTC
TRBV9	medium-sized	NA	TRBJ1-4	CASSLPPNEKLFF	TGTGCCAGCAGCCTCCCCCCTAATGAAAAACTGTTTTTT
TRBV3-1/TRBV3-2	NA	TRBD2	TRBJ2-3	CASSQDRWTSGGDTQYF	TGTGCCAGCAGCCAAGATCGATGGACTAGCGGGGGGGATACGCAGTATTTT
TRBV25-1	NA	NA	TRBJ2-7	CASSGNTEIEQYF	TGTGCCAGCAGTGGTAACACCGAAATCGAGCAGTACTTC
TRBV24-1	few	NA	TRBJ2-3	CATSPPSSTDTQYF	TGTGCCACCAGCCCCCCTAGTAGCACAGATACGCAGTATTTT
TRBV3-1/TRBV3-2	NA	TRBD2	TRBJ2-3	CASSRRGLAGGLDTQYF	TGTGCCAGCAGCCGACGGGGACTAGCGGGGGGTTTAGATACGCAGTATTTT
TRBV6-1	few	NA	TRBJ2-6	CASSDRPGRASGANVLTF	TGTGCCAGCAGTGATAGGCCGGGACGGGCCTCTGGGGCCAACGTCCTGACTTTC
TRBV19	NA	NA	TRBJ1-5	CASRLDLQPQHF	TGTGCCAGCAGACTGGACCTTCAGCCCCAGCATTTT
TRBV5-1	few	TRBD1	TRBJ1-4	CASGTGEEKLFF	TGCGCCAGCGGGACAGGGGAGGAAAAACTGTTTTTT
TRBV28	NA	TRBD1	TRBJ1-3	CASSSWTGGNTIYF	TGTGCCAGCAGTTCCTGGACAGGGGGAAACACCATATATTTT